The source of this T cell receptor beta chain is a study of T cell responses to AZD1222 COVID-19 vaccine. The protocol was immunoSEQ multiplex PCR, while the TCRdb copy is restricted to in-frame clones and leaves out a portion. The sample has some 130,000 clones; over 90% are singletons. Whole-study results and caveats: Spike-specific TCR breadth rose after two AZD1222 doses, and depth rose as well.

A word on this clone: The antigen is not known.

Sequenced here: peripheral blood, sampled on day 0 of AZD1222 vaccination. This sequence was found in an adult in good health.

The CDR3: CSVEGIAGRADTQYF. The CDR3 DNA reads TGCAGCGTTGAGGGGATAGCGGGAAGGGCAGATACGCAGTATTTT. The chain joins TRBV29-1 to TRBJ2-3, with 8 bases matching TRBD2. Germline lookup yields CDR1 SQVTM and CDR2 ANQGSEA. This CDR3 has 15 amino acids. Trimming took 3 bases from V and 4 from J; bases not matched to a gene: 9.